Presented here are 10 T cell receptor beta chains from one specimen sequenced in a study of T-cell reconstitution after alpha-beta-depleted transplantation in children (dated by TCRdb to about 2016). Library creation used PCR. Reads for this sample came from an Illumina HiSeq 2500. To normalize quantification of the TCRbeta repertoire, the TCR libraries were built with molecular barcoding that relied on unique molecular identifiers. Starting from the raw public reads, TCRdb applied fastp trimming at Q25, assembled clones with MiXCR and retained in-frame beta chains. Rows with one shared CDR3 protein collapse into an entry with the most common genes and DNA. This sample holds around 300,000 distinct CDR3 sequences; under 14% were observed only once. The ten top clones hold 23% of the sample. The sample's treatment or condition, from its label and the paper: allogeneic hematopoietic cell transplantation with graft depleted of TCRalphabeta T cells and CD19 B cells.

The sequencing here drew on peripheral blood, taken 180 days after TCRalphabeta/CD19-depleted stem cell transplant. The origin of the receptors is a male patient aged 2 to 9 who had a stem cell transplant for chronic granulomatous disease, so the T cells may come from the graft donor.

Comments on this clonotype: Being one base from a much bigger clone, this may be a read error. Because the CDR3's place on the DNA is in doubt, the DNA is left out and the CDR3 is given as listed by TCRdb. The CDR3 here is CASSRVGWGASTDTHYF. This rearrangement joins TRBV7-9 to TRBJ2-3; no DNA check was done on the table's D call, TRBD1. Germline V CDR1 and CDR2: SEHNR, FQNEAQ (reference sequence). With termini counted, the CDR3 has 17 amino acids.

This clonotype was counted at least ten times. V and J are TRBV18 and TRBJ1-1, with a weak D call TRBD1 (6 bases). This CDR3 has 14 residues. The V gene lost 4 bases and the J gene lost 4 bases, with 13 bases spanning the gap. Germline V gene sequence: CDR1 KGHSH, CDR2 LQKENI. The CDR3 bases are TGTGCCAGCTCACAGAAGGGGGAAGGCACTGAAGCTTTCTTT. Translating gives CASSQKGEGTEAFF.

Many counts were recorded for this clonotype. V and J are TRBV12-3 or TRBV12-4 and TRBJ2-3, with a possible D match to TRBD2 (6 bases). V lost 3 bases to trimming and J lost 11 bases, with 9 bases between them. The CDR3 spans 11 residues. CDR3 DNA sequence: TGTGCCAGCAGTTTTGCGGGGTTGCAGTATTTT. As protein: CASSFAGLQYF.

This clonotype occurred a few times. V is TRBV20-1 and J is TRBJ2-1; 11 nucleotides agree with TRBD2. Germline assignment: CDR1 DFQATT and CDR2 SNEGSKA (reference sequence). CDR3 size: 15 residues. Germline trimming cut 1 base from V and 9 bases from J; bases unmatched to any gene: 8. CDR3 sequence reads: CSARVLAGVGLEQFF. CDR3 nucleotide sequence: TGCAGTGCTAGAGTACTAGCGGGAGTTGGACTTGAGCAGTTCTTC.

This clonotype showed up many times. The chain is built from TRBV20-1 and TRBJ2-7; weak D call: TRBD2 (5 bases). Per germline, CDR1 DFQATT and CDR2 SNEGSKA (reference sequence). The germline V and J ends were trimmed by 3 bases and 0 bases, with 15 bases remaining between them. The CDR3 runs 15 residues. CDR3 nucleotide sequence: TGCAGTGCTAGCGTACTCCTACGGGACTCCTACGAGCAGTACTTC. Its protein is CSASVLLRDSYEQYF.

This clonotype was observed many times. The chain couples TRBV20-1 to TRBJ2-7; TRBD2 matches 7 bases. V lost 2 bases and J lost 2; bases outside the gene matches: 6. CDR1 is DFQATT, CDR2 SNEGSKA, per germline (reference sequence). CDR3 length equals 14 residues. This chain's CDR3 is CSARPREWPYEQYF. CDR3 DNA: TGCAGTGCTAGACCGCGGGAGTGGCCCTACGAGCAGTACTTC.

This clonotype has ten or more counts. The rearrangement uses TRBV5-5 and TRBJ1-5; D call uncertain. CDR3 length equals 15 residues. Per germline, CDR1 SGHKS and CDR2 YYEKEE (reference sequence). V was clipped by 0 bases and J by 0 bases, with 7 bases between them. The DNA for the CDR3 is TGTGCCAGCAGCTTGGATCCTGTTAGCAATCAGCCCCAGCATTTT. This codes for CASSLDPVSNQPQHF.

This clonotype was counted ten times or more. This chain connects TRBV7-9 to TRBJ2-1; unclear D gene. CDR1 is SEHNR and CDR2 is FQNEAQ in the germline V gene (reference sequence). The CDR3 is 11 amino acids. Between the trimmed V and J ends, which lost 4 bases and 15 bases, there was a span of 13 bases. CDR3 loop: CASSSGPGPFF. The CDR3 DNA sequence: TGTGCCAGCAGCTCGGGCCCCGGCCCGTTCTTC.

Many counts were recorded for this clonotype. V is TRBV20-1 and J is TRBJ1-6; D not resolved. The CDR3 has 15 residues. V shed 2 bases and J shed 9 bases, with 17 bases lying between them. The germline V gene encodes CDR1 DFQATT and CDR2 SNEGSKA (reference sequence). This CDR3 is CSARPSAGLVSPLHF. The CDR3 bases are TGCAGTGCTAGACCCTCAGCGGGATTGGTTTCACCCCTCCACTTT.

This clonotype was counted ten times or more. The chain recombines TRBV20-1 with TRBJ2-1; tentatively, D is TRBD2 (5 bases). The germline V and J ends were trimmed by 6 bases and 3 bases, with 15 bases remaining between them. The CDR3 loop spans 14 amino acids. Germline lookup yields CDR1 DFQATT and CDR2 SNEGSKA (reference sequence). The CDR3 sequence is CSAWALGDYNEQFF. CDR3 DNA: TGCAGTGCCTGGGCCCTCGGGGACTACAATGAGCAGTTCTTC.